A single sample gave rise to the 9 T cell receptor beta chains below, sequenced in a study of blood T cells in healthy people across ages. A second PCR, run for roughly 7 to 12 cycles, used a sample-barcoded 5' primer plus a J-beta primer mix. MiXCR was run by TCRdb on the 5' RACE reads, yielding one entry per CDR3 protein. Of just under 900,000 distinct CDR3 sequences in the sample, around 30% were seen once. Sample: blood. These receptors all come from a woman older than 75 in good health.

Ten or more counts support this clonotype. The CDR3 protein is CASSQVSGRVSYNEQFF. The CDR3, as DNA: TGTGCCAGCAGCCAAGTTTCGGGCAGGGTATCCTACAATGAGCAGTTCTTC. The chain links TRBV3-1 to TRBJ2-1, with TRBD1 as a possible D gene (5 bases). CDR1 and CDR2 (germline): LGHDT, YNNKEL (reference sequence). This CDR3 has 17 amino acids. Between the trimmed V and J ends, which lost 1 base and 1 base, there was a span of 14 bases.

Many counts were recorded for this clonotype. The chain carries TRBV30 and TRBJ1-2; possible D gene TRBD1, 5 bases. V was shortened by 6 bases and J by 6 bases, with 17 bases between the two germline ends. This CDR3 contains 13 residues. The germline V gene has CDR1 GTSNPN and CDR2 SVGIG (reference sequence). The CDR3 is CACRTGPQNGYTF. DNA for the CDR3: TGTGCCTGTAGGACGGGACCACAGAATGGCTACACCTTC.

The sample holds many counts of this clonotype. V is TRBV28 and J is TRBJ2-7; 8 bases line up with TRBD1. V was clipped by 5 bases and J by 2 bases; unmatched bases: 8. The CDR3 is 15 residues long. Germline assignment: CDR1 MDHEN and CDR2 SYDVKM. The CDR3 region is CASSLPGGITYEQYF. In nucleotides, the CDR3 is TGTGCCAGCAGTCTCCCAGGGGGCATCACCTACGAGCAGTACTTC.

Turning to this clonotype: This may come from a read error, since a much larger clone is one base off. V usage is TRBV7-2 and J usage is TRBJ2-3; D is perhaps TRBD2 (5 bases). The germline V and J ends were trimmed by 3 bases and 10 bases, with 17 bases remaining between them. The V gene's germline CDR1 is SGHTA and CDR2 FQGNSA. The CDR3 totals 14 residues. CDR3 loop: CASSFRALRDAQYF. CDR3 nucleotides: TGTGCCAGCAGCTTTAGAGCGCTACGGGATGCGCAGTATTTT.

As for this clonotype: A read error may account for a junction end that differs from germline. The chain recombines TRBV5-6 with TRBJ2-5, with D unresolved. The DNA end favors TRBJ2-7, so the J call may be wrong. Germline-derived CDR1 and CDR2 are SGHDT and YYEEEE. There are 12 residues in the CDR3. DNA for the CDR3: TGTGCCAGCAGCCCAGACTCCCACGAGCAGTACTTC. This codes for CASSPDSHEQYF.

The chain links TRBV24-1 to TRBJ1-2; D call uncertain. CDR3 length equals 13 residues. V was cut by 5 bases and J by 4 bases, with 10 bases left in between. CDR1 KGHDR and CDR2 SFDVKD come from the germline V gene. The CDR3 reads CATSVPGSYGYTF. Here the CDR3 DNA reads TGTGCCACCAGTGTTCCCGGGAGCTATGGCTACACCTTC.

Remarks on this clonotype: A clone one base away is much larger, so this may be a read error. The V gene is TRBV4-3, the J gene TRBJ2-5, with a weak D call TRBD1 (5 bases). V lost 3 bases and J lost 11, with 22 bases in between. Germline values: CDR1 LGHNA, CDR2 YSLEER. The CDR3 contains 15 residues. The CDR3 loop is CASSQASGHDNEQYF. CDR3 sequence (DNA): TGCGCCAGCAGCCAGGCTTCTGGACACGACAATGAGCAGTACTTC.

This clonotype showed up just a few times. V and J are TRBV5-4 and TRBJ2-7, with D tentatively TRBD2 (6 bases). The V and J ends lost 3 bases and 0 bases respectively, with 13 bases between them. This CDR3 is built from 15 residues. Germline assignment: CDR1 SGHNT and CDR2 YYREEE (reference sequence). The CDR3 sequence is CASSWEAGSSYEQYF. The CDR3 DNA sequence: TGTGCCAGCAGCTGGGAGGCAGGAAGCTCCTACGAGCAGTACTTC.

J is TRBJ2-1 and V is TRBV20-1; maybe TRBD2 (5 bases). Between the trimmed V and J ends, which lost 0 bases and 5 bases, there was a span of 17 bases. The germline V gene encodes CDR1 DFQATT and CDR2 SNEGSKA (reference sequence). The CDR3 length is 16 residues. The CDR3 DNA follows: TGCAGTGCTAGAGATGGAGCGGCCGACCCAAACAATGAGCAGTTCTTC. Its protein is CSARDGAADPNNEQFF.